The entry below gives a single TCR beta chain sequence along with its context. The record originates from a study of control samples from healthy donors and cancer patients. Sequencing was performed with immunoSEQ multiplex PCR; in TCRdb, only in-frame clones are kept and a portion is missing. The table records over 40,000 clones, almost 90% of them present only once. Sequences were obtained from PBMCs. The receptor comes from a man aged 45-65 years with head and neck cancer.

The chain's CDR3 is CASSSSTNEQYF. CDR3 nucleotides: TGTGCCAGCAGTTCCTCGACTAACGAGCAGTACTTC. The chain links TRBV6-5 to TRBJ2-7, with D perhaps TRBD2 (5 bases). Germline V CDR1 and CDR2: MNHEY, SVGAGI. This CDR3 comprises 12 residues. Trimming stripped 4 bases from V and 5 bases from J, with 9 bases between.